This TCR beta chain emerged from a study of cytomegalovirus exposure and HLA in healthy donors. Study summary: The platform used for the roughly 130 validation repertoires matched that of the 500 to 850 first-cohort repertoires, a later analysis reported. General study results and limits: In vitro experiments confirmed that a few CMV-associated chains were specific for CMV antigens.

A note on this clone: Its antigen remains unknown.

TCRdb keeps only in-frame clones here, not all; method: immunoSEQ multiplex PCR. The sample records about 73,000 clones, about 95% being singletons. Germline V gene data show CDR1 as SGHTA and CDR2 as FQGNSA. This CDR3 has 16 amino acids. V was shortened by 1 base and J by 2 bases, with 14 bases between the two germline ends. Sequenced input: PBMCs. The chain joins TRBV7-2 to TRBJ2-5; D uncertain. The clonotype comes from a man aged 18 to 29 in good health and CMV-seronegative. This chain's CDR3 is CASSLVPLRSQETQYF. In nucleotides, the CDR3 is TGTGCCAGCAGCTTAGTACCCCTCCGCAGTCAAGAGACCCAGTACTTC.